This T cell receptor beta chain was observed in a study of blood T cell repertoires in COVID-19. Study-wide context: Acute-phase and convalescent COVID-19 samples originated in the United States, Italy and Spain. Nucleic acid was either cDNA or gDNA, and it came from T cells, B-cell-depleted T cells, or PBMCs.

Per the original data handling: Amplification with reference gene primers provided the estimates of nucleated cell counts. The protocol was immunoSEQ multiplex PCR, while the TCRdb copy is restricted to in-frame clones and leaves out a portion. The DNA was the basis for D and trimming; V, J and clone size are from that table. The sample lists about 410,000 clones; 75% to 90% were seen once. The CDR3 extends over 12 amino acids. Germline lookup yields CDR1 SQVTM and CDR2 ANQGSEA. V was cut by 7 bases and J by 5 bases, with 13 bases left in between. The genes are TRBV29-1 and TRBJ2-3; D not certain. Specimen: peripheral blood. The receptor's source is a woman between 25 and 40 years old with active or convalescent COVID-19. The CDR3 reads CSAEAHLDTQYF. The CDR3 bases are TGCAGCGCCGAAGCCCACCTAGATACGCAGTATTTT.